This TCR beta chain was recovered during a study of shared clonotypes between healthy human individuals. Repertoires were generated with immunoSEQ multiplex PCR, while TCRdb's copy carries only in-frame clones and drops some. The data show over 1.5 million clones, 95% to 99% seen once. Germline V lookup: CDR1 KGHSH, CDR2 LQKENI. This CDR3 is 15 amino acids long. The germline V and J ends were trimmed by 3 bases and 3 bases, with 15 bases remaining between them. Turning to this clone: What it binds is unknown.

Those who donated were healthy HIV-negative adults, with no recent acute infections or vaccinations reported. Division of CD4+ cells produced a CD45RA+ naive subset and a CD45RA-negative memory subset. Findings and caveats of the study: Researchers found naive subsets generally carried larger estimated richness than memory subsets. Among four donors, approximately 5% of naive CD4 clonotypes were found in common.

The sequence was collected from a man aged 25-45 years in good health. The chain is built from TRBV18 and TRBJ2-7; no definite D call. Sequencing used naive CD4+ T cells sorted from blood. Sample subset: CD45RA+ positively selected. For the CDR3, the DNA is TGTGCCAGCTCACCGTTAGGCGGCCAAGGCTACGAGCAGTACTTC. Protein product: CASSPLGGQGYEQYF. Full variable domain (outside the CDR3, taken from reference TRBV18 and TRBJ2-7): NAGVMQNPRHLVRRRGQEARLRCSPMKGHSHVYWYRQLPEEGLKFMVYLQKENIIDESGMPKERFSAEFPKEGPSILRIQQVVRGDSAAYFCASSPLGGQGYEQYFGPGTRLTVT.